These T cell receptor beta chains were read from a single sample in a study of graft-versus-host responses after intestinal transplantation. No antigen is known for these receptors. Method: immunoSEQ multiplex PCR; TCRdb's copy keeps in-frame clones and lacks some. The sample contains tens of thousands of clones, roughly four fifths of which appear only once. The material was unstimulated CD8+ T cells sorted from spleen or lymph node cells, obtained before intestinal transplant. These TCRs come from a human donor who received an intestinal transplant. CDR3s include the opening cysteine and the closing phenylalanine or tryptophan. D genes are given only for firm matches. Clone size is stated in some rows and not others, as once, few, many or a class when expanded.

D | length | size | J | V | CDR3 | DNA
NA | 15 | NA | TRBJ1-6 | TRBV2 | CASSAYWGLRSPLHF | TGTGCCAGCAGTGCATATTGGGGGCTTCGTTCACCCCTCCACTTT
TRBD1 | 14 | few | TRBJ2-1 | TRBV5-4 | CASSLPGQGNEQFF | TGTGCCAGCAGCTTACCGGGACAGGGCAATGAGCAGTTCTTC
TRBD1 | 12 | NA | TRBJ1-2 | TRBV11-3 | CASSFTGDGYTF | TGTGCCAGCAGCTTCACAGGGGACGGCTACACCTTC
TRBD1 | 11 | NA | TRBJ1-1 | TRBV5-4 | CASSLDRGAFF | TGTGCCAGCAGCTTGGACAGGGGGGCTTTCTTT
NA | 16 | NA | TRBJ2-1 | TRBV5-4 | CASSLDGQILYSEQFF | TGTGCCAGCAGCTTGGATGGACAGATTCTGTATAGTGAGCAGTTCTTC
NA | 13 | few | TRBJ2-5 | TRBV9 | CASSDGGGETQYF | TGTGCCAGCAGCGACGGGGGCGGGGAGACCCAGTACTTC
NA | 16 | NA | TRBJ1-5 | TRBV27 | CASSLFSRNSNQPQHF | TGTGCCAGCAGTTTATTTAGTAGGAATAGCAATCAGCCCCAGCATTTT
NA | 16 | once | TRBJ1-2 | TRBV6-6 | CASSYSGGHSSGGYTF | TGTGCCAGCAGTTACTCAGGGGGACATTCAAGCGGTGGCTACACCTTC
NA | 15 | NA | TRBJ2-1 | TRBV5-6 | CASSSRRGPYNEQFF | TGTGCCAGCAGCTCCCGCCGGGGGCCCTACAATGAGCAGTTCTTC
NA | 12 | NA | TRBJ1-6 | TRBV6-1 | CASSLRDSPLHF | TGTGCCAGCAGCCTCAGGGATTCACCCCTCCACTTT
TRBD2 | 14 | NA | TRBJ2-3 | TRBV2 | CASSGTSGTDTQYF | TGTGCCAGCAGTGGGACTAGCGGCACAGATACGCAGTATTTT
NA | 14 | NA | TRBJ2-2 | TRBV29-1 | CSVEGPERVGELFF | TGCAGCGTTGAAGGCCCGGAGAGGGTCGGGGAGCTGTTTTTT
NA | 11 | NA | TRBJ2-5 | TRBV7-2 | CATALQETQYF | TGTGCCACCGCACTTCAAGAGACCCAGTACTTC
TRBD1 | 15 | NA | TRBJ2-1 | TRBV7-2 | CASSIGTALLNEQFF | TGTGCCAGCAGCATTGGGACAGCTCTCCTAAATGAGCAGTTCTTC
TRBD1 | 15 | few | TRBJ1-2 | TRBV6-5 | CASSYPTGPRYGYTF | TGTGCCAGCAGTTACCCGACAGGGCCAAGGTATGGCTACACCTTC
NA | 15 | NA | TRBJ2-1 | TRBV28 | CASSLSRAVYNEQFF | TGTGCCAGCAGTTTATCCAGGGCGGTCTACAATGAGCAGTTCTTC
TRBD2 | 16 | NA | TRBJ2-7 | TRBV2 | CASSEGLAGNIHEQYF | TGTGCCAGCAGTGAAGGACTAGCGGGAAATATCCACGAGCAGTACTTC
NA | 19 | NA | TRBJ2-5 | TRBV28 | CASSLVLQGGGQGQETQYF | TGTGCCAGCAGTTTAGTGCTACAGGGGGGGGGCCAGGGCCAAGAGACCCAGTACTTC
NA | 13 | NA | TRBJ2-7 | TRBV11-2 | CASARVGAYEQYF | TGTGCCAGCGCCCGGGTGGGAGCCTACGAGCAGTACTTC
TRBD2 | 16 | NA | TRBJ2-1 | TRBV29-1 | CSVEAGGIPSYNEQFF | TGCAGCGTTGAAGCGGGGGGGATCCCTTCCTACAATGAGCAGTTCTTC
NA | 14 | NA | TRBJ1-1 | TRBV9 | CASSVAGTTTEAFF | TGTGCCAGCAGCGTAGCTGGGACAACCACTGAAGCTTTCTTT
TRBD1 | 15 | once | TRBJ1-5 | TRBV19 | CASTLDRGPNQPQHF | TGTGCCAGTACCCTGGACAGGGGGCCCAATCAGCCCCAGCATTTT
NA | 14 | NA | TRBJ1-1 | TRBV9 | CASSVEDMNTEAFF | TGTGCCAGCAGCGTAGAAGATATGAACACTGAAGCTTTCTTT
NA | 11 | NA | TRBJ1-2 | TRBV20-1 | CSARGVYGYTF | TGCAGTGCTAGAGGAGTCTATGGCTACACCTTC
TRBD2 | 17 | NA | TRBJ2-1 | TRBV28 | CASSLFSGWSSYNEQFF | TGTGCCAGCAGTTTGTTTAGCGGGTGGAGCTCCTACAATGAGCAGTTCTTC
NA | 14 | NA | TRBJ1-5 | TRBV5-6 | CASSLVGHSQPQHF | TGTGCCAGCAGCTTGGTCGGCCATTCTCAGCCCCAGCATTTT
TRBD1 | 15 | NA | TRBJ2-7 | TRBV14 | CASSQEIGDRDEQYF | TGTGCCAGCAGCCAAGAAATAGGGGACAGGGACGAGCAGTACTTC
TRBD1 | 16 | NA | TRBJ2-7 | TRBV11-2 | CASSLGGTGPFYEQYF | TGTGCCAGCAGCTTAGGAGGGACAGGGCCTTTCTACGAGCAGTACTTC
NA | 9 | few | TRBJ2-4 | TRBV2 | CATSRRCCF | TGTGCCACCAGTCGGCGTTGTTGCTTC
TRBD2 | 18 | NA | TRBJ2-3 | TRBV10-1 | CASSGFKRGDPSTDTQYF | TGCGCCAGCAGTGGCTTCAAGCGGGGGGACCCTAGCACAGATACGCAGTATTTT
NA | 13 | NA | TRBJ1-5 | TRBV7-2 | CASSIGEGRPQHF | TGTGCCAGCAGCATAGGGGAGGGTCGGCCCCAGCATTTT
NA | 17 | NA | TRBJ2-6 | TRBV28 | CASSLQEGSSGANVLTF | TGTGCCAGCAGTTTGCAGGAGGGGAGCTCTGGGGCCAACGTCCTGACTTTC
NA | 14 | NA | TRBJ2-7 | TRBV5-6 | CASSLGDGLYEQYF | TGTGCCAGCAGCTTGGGGGACGGCCTGTACGAGCAGTACTTC
TRBD2 | 17 | NA | TRBJ2-5 | TRBV27 | CASSPGTSGPWGETQYF | TGTGCCAGCAGCCCCGGCACTAGCGGACCCTGGGGAGAGACCCAGTACTTC
NA | 14 | NA | TRBJ1-6 | TRBV7-9 | CASSPPAHNSPLHF | TGTGCCAGCAGCCCGCCGGCCCATAATTCACCCCTCCACTTT
NA | 14 | NA | TRBJ2-1 | TRBV28 | CASSLTGTGNEQFF | TGTGCCAGCAGTTTAACCGGGACGGGAAACGAGCAGTTCTTC
TRBD2 | 18 | NA | TRBJ2-7 | TRBV5-6 | CASSLVTSGGLSSYEQYF | TGTGCCAGCAGCTTGGTGACTAGCGGGGGCCTTAGCTCCTACGAGCAGTACTTC
NA | 13 | NA | TRBJ2-2 | TRBV9 | CASSVGDTGELFF | TGTGCCAGCAGCGTAGGCGACACCGGGGAGCTGTTTTTT
NA | 12 | NA | TRBJ1-2 | TRBV9 | CASSLDSNGYTF | TGTGCCAGCAGCTTAGACAGCAACGGCTACACCTTC
NA | 15 | NA | TRBJ2-3 | TRBV27 | CASSLFYRGTDTQYF | TGTGCCAGCAGTTTATTCTACAGGGGCACAGATACGCAGTATTTT
TRBD2 | 15 | NA | TRBJ2-7 | TRBV27 | CASSFLAGGRYEQYF | TGTGCCAGCAGTTTCCTAGCGGGGGGTCGGTACGAGCAGTACTTC
TRBD2 | 15 | NA | TRBJ2-5 | TRBV7-8 | CASSLVGLAGETQYF | TGTGCCAGCAGCTTAGTCGGACTAGCGGGAGAGACCCAGTACTTC
TRBD2 | 15 | once | TRBJ2-3 | TRBV7-8 | CASSGERDETDTQYF | TGTGCCAGCAGCGGCGAGCGGGATGAGACAGATACGCAGTATTTT
NA | 17 | NA | TRBJ1-4 | TRBV19 | CASSIRDRLLSNEKLFF | TGTGCCAGTAGTATCCGGGACCGACTACTCAGTAATGAAAAACTGTTTTTT
NA | 13 | NA | TRBJ2-7 | TRBV18 | CASSPGGNHEQYF | TGTGCCAGCTCACCAGGAGGGAACCACGAGCAGTACTTC